What follows is one TCR beta chain and its context. A multiplex PCR was run with 60 Vbeta primers and 13 Jbeta primers. Repertoires were generated with immunoSEQ multiplex PCR, while TCRdb's copy carries only in-frame clones and drops some. The data hold about 150,000 clones, with about 80% observed a single time. The data were taken from a study of cytomegalovirus exposure and HLA in healthy donors. Looking at the study overall: As released early, the data held roughly 85 million unique TCRs from HLA-typed donors. Under 90% of a few hundred genotyped donors fell in the Caucasian-associated ancestry cluster.

V was pared by 6 bases and J by 3 bases, with 1 base of the junction left unmatched. This CDR3 is built from 12 residues. CDR1 is MNHEY, CDR2 SMNVEV, per germline (reference sequence). Sequenced input: PBMCs. The clonotype originates from a man younger than 40 in good health and CMV-seronegative. The J gene is TRBJ2-7, the V gene TRBV27; 8 bases map to TRBD2. The CDR3 sequence: CASSSGSYEQYF. The CDR3 bases are TGTGCCAGCAGCAGCGGGAGCTACGAGCAGTACTTC.